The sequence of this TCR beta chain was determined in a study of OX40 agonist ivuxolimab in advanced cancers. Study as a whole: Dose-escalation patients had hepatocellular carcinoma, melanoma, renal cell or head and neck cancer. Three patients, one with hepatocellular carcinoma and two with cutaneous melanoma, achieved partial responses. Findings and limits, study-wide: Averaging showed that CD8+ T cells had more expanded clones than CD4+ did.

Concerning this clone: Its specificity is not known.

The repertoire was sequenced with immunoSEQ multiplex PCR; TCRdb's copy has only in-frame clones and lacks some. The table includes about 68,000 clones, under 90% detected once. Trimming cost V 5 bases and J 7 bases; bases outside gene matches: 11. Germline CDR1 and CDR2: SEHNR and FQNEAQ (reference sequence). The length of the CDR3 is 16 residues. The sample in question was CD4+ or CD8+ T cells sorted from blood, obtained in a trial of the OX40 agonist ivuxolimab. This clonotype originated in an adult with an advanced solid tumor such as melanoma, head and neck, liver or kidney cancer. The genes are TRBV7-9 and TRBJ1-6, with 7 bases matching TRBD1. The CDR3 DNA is TGTGCCAGCAGCCCTCGGACAGGTTGGAGAAATTCACCCCTCCACTTT. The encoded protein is CASSPRTGWRNSPLHF. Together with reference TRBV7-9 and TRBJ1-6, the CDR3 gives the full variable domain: DTGVSQNPRHKITKRGQNVTFRCDPISEHNRLYWYRQTLGQGPEFLTYFQNEAQLEKSRLLSDRFSAERPKGSFSTLEIQRTEQGDSAMYLCASSPRTGWRNSPLHFGNGTRLTVT.